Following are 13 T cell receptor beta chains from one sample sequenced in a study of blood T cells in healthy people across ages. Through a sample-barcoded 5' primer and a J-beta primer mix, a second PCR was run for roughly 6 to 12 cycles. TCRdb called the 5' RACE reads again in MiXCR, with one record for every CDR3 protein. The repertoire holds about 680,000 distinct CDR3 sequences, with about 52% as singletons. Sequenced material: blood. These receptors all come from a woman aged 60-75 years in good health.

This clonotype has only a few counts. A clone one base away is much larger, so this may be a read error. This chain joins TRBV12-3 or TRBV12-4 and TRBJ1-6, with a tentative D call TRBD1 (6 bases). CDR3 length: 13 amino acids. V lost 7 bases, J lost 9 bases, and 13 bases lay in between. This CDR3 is CASKGGQGSPLHF. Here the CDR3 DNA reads TGTGCCAGCAAAGGGGGGCAGGGTTCACCCCTCCACTTT.

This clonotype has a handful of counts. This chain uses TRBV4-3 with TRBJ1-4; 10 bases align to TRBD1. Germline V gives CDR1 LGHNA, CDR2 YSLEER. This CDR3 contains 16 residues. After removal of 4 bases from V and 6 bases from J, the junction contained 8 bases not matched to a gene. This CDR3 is CASSRNPGTGDEKLFF. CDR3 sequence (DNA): TGCGCCAGCAGCCGGAACCCCGGGACAGGGGATGAAAAACTGTTTTTT.

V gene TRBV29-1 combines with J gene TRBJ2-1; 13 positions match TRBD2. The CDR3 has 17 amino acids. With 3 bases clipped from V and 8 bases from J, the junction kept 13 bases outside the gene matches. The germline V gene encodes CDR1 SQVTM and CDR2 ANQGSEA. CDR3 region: CSVEGLAGPRAGDEQFF. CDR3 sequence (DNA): TGCAGCGTTGAGGGACTAGCGGGGCCCCGGGCGGGGGATGAGCAGTTCTTC.

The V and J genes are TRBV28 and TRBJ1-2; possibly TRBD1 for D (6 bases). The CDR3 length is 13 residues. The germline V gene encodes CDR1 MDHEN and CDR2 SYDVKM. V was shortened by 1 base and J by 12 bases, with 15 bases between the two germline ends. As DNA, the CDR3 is TGTGCCAGCAGTTTATTACAGGGAGAAGGCCACACCTTC. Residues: CASSLLQGEGHTF.

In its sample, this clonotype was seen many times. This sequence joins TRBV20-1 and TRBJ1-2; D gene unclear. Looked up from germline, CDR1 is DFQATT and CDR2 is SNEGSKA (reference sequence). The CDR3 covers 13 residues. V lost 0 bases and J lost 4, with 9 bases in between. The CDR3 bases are TGCAGTGCTAGAGATTACAGAGTCTATGGCTACACCTTC. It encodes CSARDYRVYGYTF.

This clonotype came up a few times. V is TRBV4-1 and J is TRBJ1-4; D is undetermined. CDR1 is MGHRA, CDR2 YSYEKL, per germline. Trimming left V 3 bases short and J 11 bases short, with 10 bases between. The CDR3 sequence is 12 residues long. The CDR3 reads CASSQSSRKLFF. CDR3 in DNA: TGCGCCAGCAGCCAGTCGTCGAGGAAACTGTTTTTT.

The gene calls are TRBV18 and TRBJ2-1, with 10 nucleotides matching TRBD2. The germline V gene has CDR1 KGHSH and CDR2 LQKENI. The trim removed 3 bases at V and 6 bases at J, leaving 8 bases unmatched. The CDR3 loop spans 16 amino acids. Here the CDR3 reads CASSPPAAGGINEQFF. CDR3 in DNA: TGTGCCAGCTCACCGCCCGCAGCGGGAGGGATCAATGAGCAGTTCTTC.

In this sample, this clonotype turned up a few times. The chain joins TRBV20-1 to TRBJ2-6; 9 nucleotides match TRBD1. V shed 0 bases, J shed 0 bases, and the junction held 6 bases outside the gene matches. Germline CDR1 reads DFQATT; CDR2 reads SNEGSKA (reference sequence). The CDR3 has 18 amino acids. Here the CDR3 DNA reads TGCAGTGCTAGAGAACAGGGGGCAGGCAGCTCTGGGGCCAACGTCCTGACTTTC. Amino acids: CSAREQGAGSSGANVLTF.

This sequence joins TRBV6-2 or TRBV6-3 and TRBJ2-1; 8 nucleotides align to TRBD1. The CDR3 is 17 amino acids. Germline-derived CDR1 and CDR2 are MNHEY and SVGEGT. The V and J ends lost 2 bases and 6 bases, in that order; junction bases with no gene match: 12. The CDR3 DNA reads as TGTGCCAGCAGTTACACCCTGGACAGGGCCACCACCAATGAGCAGTTCTTC. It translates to CASSYTLDRATTNEQFF.

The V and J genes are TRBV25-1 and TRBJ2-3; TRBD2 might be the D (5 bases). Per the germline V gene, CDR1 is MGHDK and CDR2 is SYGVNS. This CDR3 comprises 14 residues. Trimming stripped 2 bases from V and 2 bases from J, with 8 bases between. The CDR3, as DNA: TGTGCCAGCAGTGAACAGGAGGCCACAGATACGCAGTATTTT. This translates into CASSEQEATDTQYF. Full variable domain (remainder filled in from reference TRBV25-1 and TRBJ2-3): EADIYQTPRYLVIGTGKKITLECSQTMGHDKMYWYQQDPGMELHLIHYSYGVNSTEKGDLSSESTVSRIRTEHFPLTLESARPSHTSQYLCASSEQEATDTQYFGPGTRLTVL.

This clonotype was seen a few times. In DNA, the CDR3 is TGCAGCTCGAGACAGGGGGCCGGAGATACGCAGTATTTT. Protein sequence: CSSRQGAGDTQYF. The chain links TRBV29-1 to TRBJ2-3; the match to TRBD1 covers 10 bases. CDR1 and CDR2 from the germline V gene are SQVTM and ANQGSEA. The V and J ends lost 8 bases and 5 bases, in that order; junction bases with no gene match: 7. This CDR3 spans 13 amino acids.

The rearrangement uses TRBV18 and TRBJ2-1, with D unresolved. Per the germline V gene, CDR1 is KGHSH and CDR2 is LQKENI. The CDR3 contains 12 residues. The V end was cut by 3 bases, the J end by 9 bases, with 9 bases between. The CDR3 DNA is TGTGCCAGCTCACCGACCAATCTTGAGCAGTTCTTC. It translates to CASSPTNLEQFF.

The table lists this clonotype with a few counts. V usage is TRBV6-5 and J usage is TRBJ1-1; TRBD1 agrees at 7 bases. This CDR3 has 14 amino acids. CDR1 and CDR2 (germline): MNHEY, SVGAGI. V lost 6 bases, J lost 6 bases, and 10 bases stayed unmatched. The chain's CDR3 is CASSRSGQGAEAFF. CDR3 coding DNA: TGTGCCAGCAGCCGATCCGGCCAGGGGGCTGAAGCTTTCTTT.